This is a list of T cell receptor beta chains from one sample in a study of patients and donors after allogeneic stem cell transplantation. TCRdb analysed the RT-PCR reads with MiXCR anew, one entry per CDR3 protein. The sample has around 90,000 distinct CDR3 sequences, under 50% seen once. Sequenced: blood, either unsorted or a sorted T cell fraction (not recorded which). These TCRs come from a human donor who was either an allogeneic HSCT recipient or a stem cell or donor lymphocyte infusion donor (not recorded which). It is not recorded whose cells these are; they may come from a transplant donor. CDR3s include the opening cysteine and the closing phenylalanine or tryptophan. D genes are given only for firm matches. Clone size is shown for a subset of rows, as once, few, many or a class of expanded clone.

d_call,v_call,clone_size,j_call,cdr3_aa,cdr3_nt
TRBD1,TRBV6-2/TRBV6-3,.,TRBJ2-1,CASSSRQGSSYNEQFF,TGTGCCAGCAGTTCCCGACAGGGCAGCTCCTACAATGAGCAGTTCTTC
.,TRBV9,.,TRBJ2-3,CASSVGGAVTDTQYF,TGTGCCAGCAGCGTAGGCGGGGCTGTCACAGATACGCAGTATTTT
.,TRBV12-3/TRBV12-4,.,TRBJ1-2,CASSLYQDFNYGYTF,TGTGCCAGCAGCCTATATCAAGATTTTAACTATGGCTACACCTTC
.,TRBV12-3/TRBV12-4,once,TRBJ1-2,CASTVDGGYTF,TGTGCCAGCACCGTAGACGGGGGATACACCTTC
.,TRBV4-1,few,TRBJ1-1,CASSRGRGGTEAFF,TGCGCCAGCAGCCGGGGACGAGGGGGCACTGAAGCTTTCTTT
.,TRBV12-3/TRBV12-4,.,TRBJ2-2,CASHERAGTIVTGELFF,TGTGCCAGCCACGAGCGCGCCGGGACCATCGTCACCGGGGAGCTGTTTTTT
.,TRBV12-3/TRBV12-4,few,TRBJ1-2,CASSPPDYGYTF,TGTGCCAGCAGTCCACCGGACTATGGCTACACCTTC
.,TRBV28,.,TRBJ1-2,CASSQLSYGYTF,TGTGCCAGCAGCCAACTCAGCTATGGCTACACCTTC
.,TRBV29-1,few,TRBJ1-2,CSVGGAEGYTF,TGCAGCGTTGGAGGGGCAGAGGGCTACACCTTC
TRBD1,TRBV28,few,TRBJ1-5,CASSQTGANQPQHF,TGTGCCAGCAGCCAGACAGGGGCCAATCAGCCCCAGCATTTT
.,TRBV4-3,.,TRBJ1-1,CASSLHWRGNTEAFF,TGCGCCAGCAGCCTCCACTGGCGAGGGAACACTGAAGCTTTCTTT
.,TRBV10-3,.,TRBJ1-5,CAISETRDSNQPQHF,TGTGCCATCAGTGAGACCCGGGACAGCAATCAGCCCCAGCATTTT
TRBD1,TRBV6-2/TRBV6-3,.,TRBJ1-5,CASSYRQGLDQPQHF,TGTGCCAGCAGTTACCGACAGGGGTTGGATCAGCCCCAGCATTTT
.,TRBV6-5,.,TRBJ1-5,CASTTGFSQPQHF,TGTGCCAGCACCACAGGGTTTTCGCAGCCCCAGCATTTT
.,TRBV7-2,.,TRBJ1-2,CASSLSRDGGYTF,TGTGCCAGCAGCTTATCCAGGGATGGAGGCTACACCTTC
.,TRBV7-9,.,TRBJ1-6,CASSLGGHADSPLHF,TGTGCCAGCAGCTTAGGGGGACACGCGGATTCACCCCTCCACTTT
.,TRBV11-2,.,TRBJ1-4,CASSSSPATNEKLFF,TGTGCCAGCAGCTCGTCTCCTGCAACTAATGAAAAACTGTTTTTT
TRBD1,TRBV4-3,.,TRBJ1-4,CASSHTGESGKLFF,TGCGCCAGCAGCCATACAGGGGAAAGCGGAAAACTGTTTTTT
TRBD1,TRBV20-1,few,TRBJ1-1,CSEDRVQTEAFF,TGCAGTGAGGACAGGGTACAAACTGAAGCTTTCTTT
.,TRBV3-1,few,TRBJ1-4,CASSQNLRATNEKLFF,TGTGCCAGCAGCCAGAACCTCAGAGCAACTAATGAAAAACTGTTTTTT
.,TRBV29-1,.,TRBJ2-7,CSAAQYYEQYF,TGCAGCGCCGCCCAGTACTACGAGCAGTACTTC
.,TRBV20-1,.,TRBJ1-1,CSALGQGSSMNTEAFF,TGCAGTGCGTTGGGGCAGGGGTCCAGTATGAACACTGAAGCTTTCTTT
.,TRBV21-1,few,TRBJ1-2,CASSSIEDKSNYGYTF,TGTGCCAGCAGCAGCATTGAGGACAAATCTAACTATGGCTACACCTTC
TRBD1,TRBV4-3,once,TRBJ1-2,CASSQRRDRANYGYTF,TGCGCCAGCAGCCAACGCCGGGACAGGGCTAACTATGGCTACACCTTC
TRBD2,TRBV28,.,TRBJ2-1,CASSLGLAGELSYNEQFF,TGTGCCAGCAGTTTGGGGCTAGCGGGAGAGTTGTCCTACAATGAGCAGTTCTTC
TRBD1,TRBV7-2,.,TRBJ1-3,CASSARQGDSGNTIYF,TGTGCCAGCAGCGCCCGACAGGGGGACTCTGGAAACACCATATATTTT
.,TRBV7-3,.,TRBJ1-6,CASLRGDSYNSPLHF,TGTGCCAGTCTCAGGGGTGACTCCTATAATTCACCCCTCCACTTT
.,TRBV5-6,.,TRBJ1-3,CASSRGTAGNTIYF,TGTGCCAGCAGCAGGGGGACGGCTGGAAACACCATATATTTT
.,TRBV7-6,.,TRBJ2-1,CASSRGLNNEQFF,TGTGCCAGCAGCCGAGGGCTCAACAATGAGCAGTTCTTC
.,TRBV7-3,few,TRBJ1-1,CASSLNITEAFF,TGTGCCAGCAGCTTAAATATCACTGAAGCTTTCTTT
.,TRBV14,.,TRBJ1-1,CASSPGRGTEAFF,TGTGCCAGCAGCCCAGGGAGGGGGACTGAAGCTTTCTTT
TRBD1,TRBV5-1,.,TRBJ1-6,CASSGGTATPGNSPLHF,TGCGCCAGCAGCGGCGGGACAGCCACTCCGGGGAATTCACCCCTCCACTTT
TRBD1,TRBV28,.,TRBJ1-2,CASSHGTGGSYGYTF,TGTGCCAGCAGTCACGGGACAGGGGGCAGTTATGGCTACACCTTC
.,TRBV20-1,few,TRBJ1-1,CSARDFIVQNTEAFF,TGCAGTGCTAGAGACTTTATAGTTCAGAACACTGAAGCTTTCTTT
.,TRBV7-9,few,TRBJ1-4,CASSPIGGMREKLFF,TGTGCCAGCAGCCCGATTGGGGGGATGCGGGAAAAACTGTTTTTT
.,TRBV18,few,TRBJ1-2,CASSRGQIYGYTF,TGTGCCAGCTCACGTGGACAGATCTATGGCTACACCTTC
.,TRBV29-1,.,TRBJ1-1,CSVEPLRGTEAFF,TGCAGCGTCGAGCCCCTCAGGGGAACTGAAGCTTTCTTT
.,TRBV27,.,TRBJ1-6,CASSLTSNSPLHF,TGTGCCAGCAGTTTAACCAGTAATTCACCCCTCCACTTT
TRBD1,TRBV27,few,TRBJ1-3,CASSSTGQGYRNTIYF,TGTGCCAGCAGTTCCACTGGACAGGGGTATCGAAACACCATATATTTT
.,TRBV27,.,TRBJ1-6,CASSLLAPRISENSPLHF,TGTGCCAGCAGTTTACTTGCTCCCCGGATCAGCGAGAATTCACCCCTCCACTTT
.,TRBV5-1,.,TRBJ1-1,CASSRNGMNTEAFF,TGCGCCAGCAGCCGGAATGGGATGAACACTGAAGCTTTCTTT
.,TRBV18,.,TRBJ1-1,CASSPRVTDTEAFF,TGTGCCAGCTCGCCGAGGGTCACGGACACTGAAGCTTTCTTT
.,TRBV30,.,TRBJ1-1,CACLITEAFF,TGTGCCTGCCTGATAACTGAAGCTTTCTTT
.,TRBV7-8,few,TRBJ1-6,CASRVGGIGTLPNSPLHF,TGTGCCAGCAGAGTGGGGGGAATTGGTACTCTCCCCAATTCACCCCTCCACTTT